These 8 T cell receptor beta chains were sequenced from one sample in a study of technical replicates of blood from a few donors. Clones were read by immunoSEQ multiplex PCR, and TCRdb kept only the in-frame ones, dropping some. The top ten clones hold around 0.33% of a sample with about 97,000 clones, roughly 95% of them seen once. Sequencing was carried out using T cells isolated from PBMCs. These TCRs come from a human donor in good health.

This chain links TRBV7-3 with TRBJ2-5, with TRBD1 as a possible D gene (6 bases). The CDR3 consists of 15 residues. Trimming removed 7 bases from V and 0 bases from J, with 15 bases in between. Per the germline V gene, CDR1 is SGHTA and CDR2 is FQGTGA. The CDR3 DNA sequence: TGTGCCAGCACCCGAACCGGGACACACCAAGAGACCCAGTACTTC. Protein product: CASTRTGTHQETQYF.

The chain is built from TRBV28 and TRBJ2-1; possible D gene TRBD1, 6 bases. The CDR3 has 16 residues. CDR1 MDHEN and CDR2 SYDVKM come from the germline V gene. Trimming cost V 6 bases and J 0 bases, with 15 bases left between them. In nucleotides, the CDR3 is TGTGCCAGCAGGCTTCCGGGACATAACTCCTACAATGAGCAGTTCTTC. Translated, it gives CASRLPGHNSYNEQFF.

The rearrangement uses TRBV19 and TRBJ2-3, with unresolved D. Trimming removed 1 base from V and 0 bases from J, with 8 bases in between. The CDR3 runs to 15 residues. Germline V CDR1 and CDR2: LNHDA, SQIVND (reference sequence). CDR3 sequence reads: CASSIGAASTDTQYF. The CDR3 nucleotides read TGTGCCAGTAGTATAGGGGCAGCTAGCACAGATACGCAGTATTTT.

The chain recombines TRBV4-1 with TRBJ1-4, with no clear D. The CDR3 contains 15 residues. Germline values: CDR1 MGHRA, CDR2 YSYEKL. V lost 1 base to trimming and J lost 8 bases, with 14 bases between them. In DNA form, the CDR3 reads TGCGCCAGCAGCCAAGTCACGGTAAATCCGGAAAAACTGTTTTTT. The encoded protein is CASSQVTVNPEKLFF.

This clone was seen a single time. V is TRBV28 and J is TRBJ2-1; the match to TRBD1 covers 7 bases. The CDR3 length is 14 residues. In germline, CDR1 is MDHEN, CDR2 SYDVKM. V shed 7 bases, J shed 2 bases, and the junction held 5 bases outside the gene matches. CDR3 protein: CASTRDRAYNEQFF. The CDR3 DNA reads TGTGCCAGCACCCGGGACAGAGCCTACAATGAGCAGTTCTTC.

The CDR3 loop reads CASSEGLALGETQYF. The CDR3 coding sequence is TGTGCCAGCAGCGAGGGACTAGCCCTGGGTGAGACCCAGTACTTC. This chain links TRBV5-6 with TRBJ2-5, with 9 bases matching TRBD2. Germline CDR1 is SGHDT and CDR2 is YYEEEE. The trim removed 4 bases at V and 5 bases at J, leaving 9 bases unmatched. The length of the CDR3 is 15 residues.

This chain's CDR3 is CATKAGPEGDTQYF. The CDR3 DNA sequence: TGTGCCACCAAAGCAGGCCCAGAGGGAGATACGCAGTATTTT. The rearrangement uses TRBV15 and TRBJ2-3; tentatively, D is TRBD2 (5 bases). Trimming removed 7 bases at V and 5 bases at J, with 16 bases between. The germline CDR1 and CDR2 sequences are LNHNV and YYDKDF (reference sequence). This CDR3 has 14 residues. Filled out from reference TRBV15 and TRBJ2-3, the complete variable domain reads DAMVIQNPRYQVTQFGKPVTLSCSQTLNHNVMYWYQQKSSQAPKLLFHYYDKDFNNEADTPDNFQSRRPNTSFCFLDIRSPGLGDTAMYLCATKAGPEGDTQYFGPGTRLTVL.

The genes are TRBV15 and TRBJ2-1, with D unresolved. This CDR3 contains 16 residues. Germline CDR1 and CDR2: LNHNV and YYDKDF (reference sequence). V was cut by 0 bases and J by 0 bases, with 9 bases left in between. The CDR3 spells CATSRDLGVSYNEQFF. The DNA of the CDR3 is TGTGCCACCAGCAGAGATCTAGGAGTCTCCTACAATGAGCAGTTCTTC. Using reference TRBV15 and TRBJ2-1 for the parts outside the CDR3, the full variable domain is DAMVIQNPRYQVTQFGKPVTLSCSQTLNHNVMYWYQQKSSQAPKLLFHYYDKDFNNEADTPDNFQSRRPNTSFCFLDIRSPGLGDTAMYLCATSRDLGVSYNEQFFGPGTRLTVL.